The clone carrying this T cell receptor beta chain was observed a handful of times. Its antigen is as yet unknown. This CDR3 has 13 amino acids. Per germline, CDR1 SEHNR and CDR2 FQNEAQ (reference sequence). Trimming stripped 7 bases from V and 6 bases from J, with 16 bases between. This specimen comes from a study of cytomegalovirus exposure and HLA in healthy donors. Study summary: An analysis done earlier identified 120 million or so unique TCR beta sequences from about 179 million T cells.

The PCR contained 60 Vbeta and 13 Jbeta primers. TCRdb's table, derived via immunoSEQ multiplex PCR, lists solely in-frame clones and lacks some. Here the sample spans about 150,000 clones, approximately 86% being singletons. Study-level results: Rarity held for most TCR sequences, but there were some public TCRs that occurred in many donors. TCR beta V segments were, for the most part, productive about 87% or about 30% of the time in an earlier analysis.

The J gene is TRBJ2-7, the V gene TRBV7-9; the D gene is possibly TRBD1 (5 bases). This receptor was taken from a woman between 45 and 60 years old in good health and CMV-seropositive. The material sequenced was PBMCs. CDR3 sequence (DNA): TGTGCCAGCAAACCGGGCCCCCAGGGCGAGCAGTACTTC. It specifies CASKPGPQGEQYF.